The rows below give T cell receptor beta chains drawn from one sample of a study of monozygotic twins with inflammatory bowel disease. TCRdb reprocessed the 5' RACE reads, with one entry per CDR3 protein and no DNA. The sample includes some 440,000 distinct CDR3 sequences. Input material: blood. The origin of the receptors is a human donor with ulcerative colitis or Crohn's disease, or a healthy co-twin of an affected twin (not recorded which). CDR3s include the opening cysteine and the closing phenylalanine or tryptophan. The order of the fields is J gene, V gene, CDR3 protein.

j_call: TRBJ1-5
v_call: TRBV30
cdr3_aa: CAWSVQGQGMHQPQHF

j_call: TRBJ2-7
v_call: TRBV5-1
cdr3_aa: CASSPRQGAHYEQYF

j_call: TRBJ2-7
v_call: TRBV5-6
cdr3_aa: CASRPIGQGTYEQYF

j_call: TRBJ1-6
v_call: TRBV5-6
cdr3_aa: CASSLTSDSPLHF

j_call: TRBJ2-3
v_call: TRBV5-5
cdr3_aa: CASSLFGQGRSTDTQYF

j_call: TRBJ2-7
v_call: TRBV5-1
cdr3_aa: CASSLNPLYEQYF

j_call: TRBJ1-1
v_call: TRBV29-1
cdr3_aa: CSPGAPTGLGTEAFF

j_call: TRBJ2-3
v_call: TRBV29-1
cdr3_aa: CSVDPGIDTQYF

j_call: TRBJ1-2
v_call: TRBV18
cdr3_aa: CASSPLTAQAHSGYTF

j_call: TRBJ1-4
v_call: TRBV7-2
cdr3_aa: CASSFPGDEKLFF

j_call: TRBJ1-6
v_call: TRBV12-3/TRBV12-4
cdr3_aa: CASSTDRGRPLHF

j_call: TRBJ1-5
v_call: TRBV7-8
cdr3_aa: CASRSAGFETYSNQPQHF

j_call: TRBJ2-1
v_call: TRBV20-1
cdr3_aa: CSAPTDGTGSYNEQFF

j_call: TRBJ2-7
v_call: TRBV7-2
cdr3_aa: CASSLTGTVHYEQYF

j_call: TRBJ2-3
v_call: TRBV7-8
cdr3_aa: CASGGLSTDTQYF

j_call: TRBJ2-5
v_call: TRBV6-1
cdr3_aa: CASSEQAGPVAQYF

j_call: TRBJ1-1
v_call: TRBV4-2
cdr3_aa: CASSQAAPGIEAFF

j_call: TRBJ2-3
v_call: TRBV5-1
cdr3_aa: CASSPLSADTQYF

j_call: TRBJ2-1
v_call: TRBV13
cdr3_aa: CASSLVRSSGGAPGEQFF

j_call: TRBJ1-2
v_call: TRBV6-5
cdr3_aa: CASSSAMGQGADGYTF

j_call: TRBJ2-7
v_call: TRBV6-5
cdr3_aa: CASSYIGDYEQYF

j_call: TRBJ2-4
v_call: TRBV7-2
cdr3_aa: CASSLEGSSIQYF

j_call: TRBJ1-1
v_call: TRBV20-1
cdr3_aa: CSARGTMNTEAFF

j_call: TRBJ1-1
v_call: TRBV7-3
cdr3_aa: CASSLTREGHTEAFF

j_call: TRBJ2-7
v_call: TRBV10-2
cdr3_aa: CASSVGDRYEQYF

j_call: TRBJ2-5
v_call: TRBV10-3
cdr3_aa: CAISESGQLETQYF

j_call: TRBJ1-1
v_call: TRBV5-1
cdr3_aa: CASSDGRTEAFF

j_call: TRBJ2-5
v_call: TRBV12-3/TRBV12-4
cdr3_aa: CASSRASGTQYF

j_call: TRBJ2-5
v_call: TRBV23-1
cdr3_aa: CASSQDRLAAQETQYF

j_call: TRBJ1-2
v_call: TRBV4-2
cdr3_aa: CASSQDPVYGYTF

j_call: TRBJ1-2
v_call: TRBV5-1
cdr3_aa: CASSLGDYGYTF

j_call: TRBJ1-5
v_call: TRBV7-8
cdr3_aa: CASAYLDGRQHF

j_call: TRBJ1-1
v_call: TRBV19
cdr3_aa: CASSTMTGNAEAFF

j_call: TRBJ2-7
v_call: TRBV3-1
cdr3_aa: CASSQDSWEQYF

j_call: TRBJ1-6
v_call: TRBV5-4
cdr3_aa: CASSLGQTNYNSPLHF

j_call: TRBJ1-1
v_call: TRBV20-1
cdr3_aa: CSARVGVNTEAFF

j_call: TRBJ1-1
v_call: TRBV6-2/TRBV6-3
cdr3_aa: CASSYSVNTEAFF

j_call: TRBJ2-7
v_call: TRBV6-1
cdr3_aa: CASSPADGKYEQYF

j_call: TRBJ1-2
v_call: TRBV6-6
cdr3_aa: CASNPWESNYGYTF

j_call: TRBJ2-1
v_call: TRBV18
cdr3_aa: CASSPPGTPTGNNEQFF

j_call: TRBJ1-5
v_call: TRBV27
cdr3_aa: CASSLNTNQPQHF

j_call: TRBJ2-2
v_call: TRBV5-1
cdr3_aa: CASNPQAGALTGELFF

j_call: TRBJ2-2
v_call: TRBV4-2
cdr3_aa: CASSQQDYMNTGELFF

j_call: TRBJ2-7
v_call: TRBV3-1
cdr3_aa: CASSQGPPREQYF

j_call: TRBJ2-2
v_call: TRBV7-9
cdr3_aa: CASSFEGGELFF

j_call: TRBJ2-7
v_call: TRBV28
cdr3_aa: CASSLARGGGVGRYEQYF

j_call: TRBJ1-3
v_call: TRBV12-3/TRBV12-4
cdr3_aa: CASSLADDGSGNTIYF

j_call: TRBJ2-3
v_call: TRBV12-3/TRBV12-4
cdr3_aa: CASDREAADTQYF

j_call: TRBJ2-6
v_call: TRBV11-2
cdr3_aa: CASSLEGLVRSGANVLTF

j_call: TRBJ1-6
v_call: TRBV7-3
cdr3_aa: CASTVPGPITGWGNSPLHF

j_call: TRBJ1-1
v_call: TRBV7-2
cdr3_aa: CASSLARDGEAFF

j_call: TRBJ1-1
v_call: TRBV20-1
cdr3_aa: CSARGTGFRTEAFF

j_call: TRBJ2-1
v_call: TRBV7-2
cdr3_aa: CASSVIYNEQFF

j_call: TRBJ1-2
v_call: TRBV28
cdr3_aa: CASSLGATEGGYTF

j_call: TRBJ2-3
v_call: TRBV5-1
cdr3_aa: CASSLPRLAGTLTDAQYF

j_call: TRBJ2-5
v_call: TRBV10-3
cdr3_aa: CAISDRAQETQYF

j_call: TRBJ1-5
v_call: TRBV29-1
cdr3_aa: CSVGGGNQPQHF

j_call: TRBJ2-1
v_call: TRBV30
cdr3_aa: CAWSRFTTSYNEQFF

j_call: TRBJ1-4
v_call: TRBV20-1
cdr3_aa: CSATFTGAEKLFF

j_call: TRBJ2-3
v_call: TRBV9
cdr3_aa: CASSRGQGITPGTDTQYF